Listed below are T cell receptor beta chains from one sample, sequenced in a study of blood T cell repertoires in COVID-19. Sequenced by immunoSEQ multiplex PCR; TCRdb stores in-frame clones only, minus some. The data hold 100,000 to 150,000 clones, with approximately 85% observed a single time. The source material was peripheral blood. The receptor set was obtained from a young man with COVID-19, enrolled during active disease. Both conserved end residues are part of each CDR3. The order of the fields is V gene, J gene, CDR3 protein.

>TRBV30|TRBJ1-6
CAWSANRGTLHF
>TRBV6-5|TRBJ2-7
CASSYRSSYEQYF
>TRBV6-5|TRBJ2-5
CASSYSAAEKETQYF
>TRBV5-6|TRBJ1-4
CASSLYTDNYNEKLFF
>TRBV5-1|TRBJ2-5
CASRPGTNQETQYF
>TRBV5-1|TRBJ1-5
CASSLDSGNQPQHF
>TRBV5-1|TRBJ2-1
CASSLLLAGGNEQFF
>TRBV30|TRBJ2-2
CAWSVAGELFF
>TRBV5-1|TRBJ1-1
CASNRGDRAEAFF
>TRBV6-5|TRBJ2-2
CASSSRRGAGEGELFF
>TRBV6-1|TRBJ2-7
CASSEAYDSEQYF
>TRBV5-1|TRBJ1-6
CASSLERGSYNSPLHF
>TRBV23-1|TRBJ2-7
CASMTTGGGNHEQYF
>TRBV7-9|TRBJ1-4
CASSLTGVANEKLFF
>TRBV15|TRBJ1-1
CATSREPGFMNTEAFF
>TRBV5-6|TRBJ1-6
CASSTTGVDSPLHF
>TRBV5-4|TRBJ2-3
CASSSGWTGGRDTQYF
>TRBV23-1|TRBJ1-5
CASSPPGSSDVLREPQHF
>TRBV7-3|TRBJ2-2
CASSLTSGGELFF
>TRBV4-1|TRBJ2-7
CASSQGLLAKNSYEQYF
>TRBV29-1|TRBJ2-2
CSVSKGALDTGELFF
>TRBV27|TRBJ1-4
CATKGASGNEKLFF
>TRBV19|TRBJ2-3
CASSIGPSRTDTQYF
>TRBV7-8|TRBJ1-2
CASSLTTIGTASGYTF
>TRBV11-2|TRBJ2-7
CASSHFRSGSYEQYF
>TRBV11-3|TRBJ2-6
CASSAGTSYTGANVLTF
>TRBV7-9|TRBJ2-3
CASSLGTGADTQYF
>TRBV5-4|TRBJ2-5
CASSSGTGGEYQETQYF